Described below is a single T cell receptor beta chain sequence and its context. What it binds is not known. This same CDR3 is encoded by further DNA sequences in the sample. The data were taken from a study of cytomegalovirus exposure and HLA in healthy donors. About the research overall: About 85 million unique TCR sequences came from HLA-typed donors in an early release.

The PCR had 60 Vbeta and 13 Jbeta primers. Some clones are missing from TCRdb's copy, which holds only in-frame ones; the method was immunoSEQ multiplex PCR. The sample consists of over 150,000 clones, over 65% of them appearing once. Study-wide points: In a later analysis, at a false discovery rate of 0.05, about 17,000 TCR beta sequences matched HLA alleles. Sequencing likely generated an artifact that appeared as a cluster of highly shared sequence variants. Testing in vitro showed a few CMV-associated chains specific for CMV antigens.

This CDR3 comprises 15 residues. Per the germline V gene, CDR1 is SQVTM and CDR2 is ANQGSEA. V lost 4 bases to trimming and J lost 1 base, with 17 bases between them. The chain couples TRBV29-1 to TRBJ2-7; tentatively, D is TRBD2 (6 bases). The sequence was obtained from a woman between 40 and 50 years old in good health and CMV-seropositive. Specimen: PBMCs. The CDR3 is CSVAAGSVLSYEQYF. DNA of the CDR3: TGCAGCGTTGCTGCGGGATCCGTACTTTCCTACGAGCAGTACTTC.